Sequencing of this T cell receptor beta chain was carried out in a study of T cells in Graves' hyperthyroidism and ophthalmopathy. The study's findings and limits: Ophthalmopathy got predicted by the model a median around 6.6 months before its onset.

There are many counts of this clonotype. Its matching antigen is unknown. Germline values: CDR1 SGHAT, CDR2 FQNNGV. CDR3 length equals 17 residues. V lost 5 bases and J 0 bases, leaving 20 bases between the germline ends. What was amplified from RNA transcripts were TCR beta CDR3 regions. The primer set for the first-round RT-PCR of the TCR CDR3 was HTBI. TCRdb reprocessed the multiplex PCR reads via MiXCR and lists one record per CDR3 protein. The sample holds approximately 430,000 distinct CDR3 sequences; about 15% are singletons and the top ten take 13%. Patients were excluded because of uncontrolled infection, other autoimmune disease, pregnancy or lactation.

Input material: blood. The chain is built from TRBV11-2 and TRBJ2-7, with a tentative D call TRBD1 (6 bases). This receptor was identified in a man aged 18-30 years with Graves' ophthalmopathy. The DNA for the CDR3 is TGTGCCAGCAGCCCCAGAGGTTGGGGGCCGCTCTCCTACGAGCAGTACTTC. Residues: CASSPRGWGPLSYEQYF.